The rows below give T cell receptor beta chains drawn from one sample of a study of cytomegalovirus exposure and HLA in healthy donors. TCRdb keeps only in-frame clones here, not all; method: immunoSEQ multiplex PCR. The data show over 100,000 clones, 60% to 85% seen once. What was sequenced was PBMCs. Every receptor here comes from a woman in her thirties or forties in good health and CMV-seropositive. The CDR3 runs from the conserved cysteine through the conserved F or W. A D gene is named only where the DNA matches it firmly. A clone size is listed for some rows: how often the clone was seen (once, few, many), or a class if it is expanded.

CDR3aa	CDR3nt	d_gene	j_gene	v_gene	abundance
CASSPGNRDKVFF	TGTGCCAGTAGTCCGGGAAACCGGGACAAGGTGTTTTTT	NA	TRBJ1-4	TRBV19	NA
CASSPQTGAYNEQFF	TGTGCCAGCAGCCCTCAGACAGGGGCCTACAATGAGCAGTTCTTC	TRBD1	TRBJ2-1	TRBV14	NA
CASSQSGTPLHF	TGTGCCAGCAGCCAATCGGGTACACCCCTCCACTTT	NA	TRBJ1-6	TRBV6-5	NA
CASSPRGGNEKLFF	TGTGCCAGCAGTCCTAGGGGCGGTAATGAAAAACTGTTTTTT	NA	TRBJ1-4	TRBV2	few
CAWKVWRGASYNEQFF	TGTGCCTGGAAGGTATGGCGGGGGGCCTCCTACAATGAGCAGTTCTTC	TRBD2	TRBJ2-1	TRBV30	NA
CASSPFRTSGGELAKNIQYF	TGTGCCAGCTCCCCCTTTAGGACTAGCGGGGGGGAGCTAGCCAAAAACATTCAGTACTTC	TRBD2	TRBJ2-4	TRBV4-2	NA
CASSHNRDGYTF	TGTGCCAGCAGCCATAACAGGGATGGCTACACCTTC	NA	TRBJ1-2	TRBV4-2	NA
CASRPRLAGGGYEQYF	TGTGCCAGCAGGCCTAGACTAGCGGGGGGTGGCTACGAGCAGTACTTC	TRBD2	TRBJ2-7	TRBV2	NA
CASSLLGPVSYNEQFF	TGTGCCAGCAGCTTATTGGGCCCTGTCTCCTACAATGAGCAGTTCTTC	NA	TRBJ2-1	TRBV5-4	NA
CAWSPGQGPYYGYTF	TGTGCCTGGAGTCCGGGACAGGGGCCTTACTATGGCTACACCTTC	TRBD1	TRBJ1-2	TRBV30	NA
CASHAEGLTDTQYF	TGTGCCAGTCACGCGGAGGGGTTGACAGATACGCAGTATTTT	NA	TRBJ2-3	TRBV6-5	NA
CASSAGLAGVTGELFF	TGTGCCAGCAGCGCAGGACTAGCGGGGGTAACCGGGGAGCTGTTTTTT	TRBD2	TRBJ2-2	TRBV9	NA
CASIRTSGTSGGTYNEQFF	TGTGCCAGCATACGAACTTCCGGGACTAGCGGGGGGACCTACAATGAGCAGTTCTTC	TRBD2	TRBJ2-1	TRBV27	NA
CASSEFSGGSGGYTF	TGTGCCAGCAGTGAATTCAGCGGGGGGTCGGGCGGCTACACCTTC	NA	TRBJ1-2	TRBV25-1	NA
CASSLRQTNTEAFF	TGTGCCAGCAGCTTAAGACAAACGAACACTGAAGCTTTCTTT	NA	TRBJ1-1	TRBV7-2	NA
CASSQVAGGDLYNEQFF	TGTGCCAGCAGCCAAGTTGCGGGGGGGGATTTATACAATGAGCAGTTCTTC	TRBD2	TRBJ2-1	TRBV4-2	NA
CASRTGLAGTDTQYF	TGCGCCAGCAGAACAGGACTAGCGGGGACAGATACGCAGTATTTT	TRBD2	TRBJ2-3	TRBV5-1	NA
CASSRQGLDYNEQFF	TGCGCCAGCTCCCGACAGGGTTTAGACTACAATGAGCAGTTCTTC	TRBD1	TRBJ2-1	TRBV10-1	NA
CASSRGGLRPEAFF	TGTGCCAGCAGCCGCGGCGGGTTAAGGCCTGAAGCTTTCTTT	NA	TRBJ1-1	TRBV5-6	NA
CASSSSRELFF	TGTGCCAGTAGTTCATCCCGGGAGCTGTTTTTT	NA	TRBJ2-2	TRBV19	NA
CASRGDMRDTEAFF	TGTGCCAGCAGGGGGGACATGCGGGACACTGAAGCTTTCTTT	NA	TRBJ1-1	TRBV6-5	NA
CASSMAGAVRNSPLHF	TGTGCCAGTAGTATGGCAGGGGCCGTAAGGAATTCACCCCTCCACTTT	NA	TRBJ1-6	TRBV19	NA
CASSKDRPARGYTF	TGTGCCAGCAGTAAGGACAGGCCGGCGAGAGGCTACACCTTC	TRBD1	TRBJ1-2	TRBV2	NA
CASSEILRGGNQPQHF	TGTGCCAGCAGTGAAATTTTGCGGGGGGGCAATCAGCCCCAGCATTTT	NA	TRBJ1-5	TRBV6-1	NA
CASSQGSQGPQETQYF	TGTGCCAGCAGCCAGGGGTCTCAGGGGCCCCAAGAGACCCAGTACTTC	NA	TRBJ2-5	TRBV4-2	NA
CASSIGQGGEKLFF	TGTGCCAGTAGTATCGGCCAGGGAGGTGAAAAACTGTTTTTT	NA	TRBJ1-4	TRBV19	NA
CASSTPGGFWGYTF	TGTGCCAGCAGCACCCCGGGGGGTTTCTGGGGCTACACCTTC	NA	TRBJ1-2	TRBV7-2	few
CAISSGQALGYEQYF	TGTGCCATCAGCTCCGGACAGGCCCTAGGTTACGAGCAGTACTTC	TRBD1	TRBJ2-7	TRBV10-3	few
CASSAPDTAQETQYF	TGTGCCAGCAGTGCCCCGGACACGGCACAAGAGACCCAGTACTTC	NA	TRBJ2-5	TRBV25-1	NA
CAWGRGQSSNEKLFF	TGTGCCTGGGGCCGAGGACAGTCGTCTAATGAAAAACTGTTTTTT	NA	TRBJ1-4	TRBV30	NA
CASSQVTAGVNTGELFF	TGCGCCAGCAGCCAAGTTACAGCGGGGGTGAACACCGGGGAGCTGTTTTTT	TRBD2	TRBJ2-2	TRBV4-1	NA
CASSLLESPLHF	TGTGCCAGCAGCCTGTTGGAGTCACCCCTCCACTTT	NA	TRBJ1-6	TRBV6-1	once
CASSFAGNQPQHF	TGTGCCAGCAGCTTCGCGGGAAATCAGCCCCAGCATTTT	NA	TRBJ1-5	TRBV9	NA
CASSSRGPDTQYF	TGTGCCAGCAGCTCGCGGGGCCCAGATACGCAGTATTTT	NA	TRBJ2-3	TRBV7-9	NA
CASSVGGGSYNEQFF	TGTGCCAGCAGCGTAGGAGGGGGCTCCTACAATGAGCAGTTCTTC	NA	TRBJ2-1	TRBV9	NA
CASSAGLAGRFIYNEQFF	TGCGCCAGCAGCGCCGGACTAGCGGGGCGGTTCATCTACAATGAGCAGTTCTTC	TRBD2	TRBJ2-1	TRBV5-1	few
CASSWGGLGYGYTF	TGTGCCAGCAGTTGGGGGGGTTTAGGCTATGGCTACACCTTC	NA	TRBJ1-2	TRBV27	NA
CSSSAGQNTEAFF	TGCAGCTCCTCGGCTGGACAGAACACTGAAGCTTTCTTT	NA	TRBJ1-1	TRBV29-1	NA
CSVEDYRGSYTF	TGCAGCGTTGAAGACTACAGGGGAAGCTACACCTTC	TRBD1	TRBJ1-2	TRBV29-1	NA
CASSLNYEPNF	TGTGCCAGCAGCTTAAATTATGAGCCGAACTTC	NA	TRBJ2-7	TRBV7-9	NA
CAWSRTAHGYTF	TGTGCCTGGAGTCGGACTGCGCATGGCTACACCTTC	NA	TRBJ1-2	TRBV30	NA
CASSFRQGRGNTEAFF	TGTGCCAGCAGCTTTCGACAGGGTAGGGGAAACACTGAAGCTTTCTTT	TRBD1	TRBJ1-1	TRBV7-9	NA
CATSMAGGPGEQFF	TGTGCCACCAGTATGGCGGGGGGGCCGGGTGAGCAGTTCTTC	TRBD2	TRBJ2-1	TRBV15	NA
CASSYGGQGFSDTQYF	TGTGCCAGCAGTTATGGGGGACAGGGGTTTTCAGATACGCAGTATTTT	TRBD1	TRBJ2-3	TRBV27	NA
CASSVDGGLMNTEAFF	TGTGCCAGCAGCGTAGACGGCGGATTAATGAACACTGAAGCTTTCTTT	NA	TRBJ1-1	TRBV9	NA
CASSLDILNTEAFF	TGTGCCAGCAGCTTGGACATCTTGAACACTGAAGCTTTCTTT	NA	TRBJ1-1	TRBV5-4	NA
CASSKDRGSEAFF	TGTGCTAGCAGCAAAGACAGGGGGTCTGAAGCTTTCTTT	TRBD1	TRBJ1-1	TRBV7-7	NA
CASSDGELDNQPQHF	TGTGCCAGTAGTGACGGGGAATTGGACAATCAGCCCCAGCATTTT	NA	TRBJ1-5	TRBV19	NA
CASRHTGGAAGGYTF	TGTGCCAGCAGGCATACAGGGGGCGCGGCGGGCGGCTACACCTTC	TRBD1	TRBJ1-2	TRBV27	NA
CASSDMGGGTEAFF	TGTGCCAGCAGTGATATGGGGGGGGGCACTGAAGCTTTCTTT	NA	TRBJ1-1	TRBV2	few
CASSLGLFRGGGTDTQYF	TGTGCCAGCAGCCTAGGATTATTTCGGGGGGGCGGCACAGATACGCAGTATTTT	TRBD2	TRBJ2-3	TRBV7-2	NA
CASSLGQELTYEQYF	TGTGCCAGCAGCCTGGGACAGGAACTGACCTACGAGCAGTACTTC	TRBD1	TRBJ2-7	TRBV4-2	NA
CASSLQGARGNQPQHF	TGTGCCAGCAGCTTACAGGGGGCCAGGGGCAATCAGCCCCAGCATTTT	TRBD1	TRBJ1-5	TRBV5-6	NA
CASSERDSGYNEQFF	TGTGCCAGCAGTGAACGCGATAGCGGCTACAATGAGCAGTTCTTC	NA	TRBJ2-1	TRBV6-1	NA